Listed below are T cell receptor beta chains from one sample, sequenced in a study of blood T cell repertoires in COVID-19. Repertoires were generated with immunoSEQ multiplex PCR, while TCRdb's copy carries only in-frame clones and drops some. Of about 100,000 clones in the sample, around 80% were seen once. What was sequenced was peripheral blood. Receptor source: a man between 70 and 80 years old with acute or convalescent COVID-19. Both conserved end residues are part of each CDR3. The order of the fields is V gene, CDR3 length, D gene, J gene, clone size, CDR3 DNA, CDR3 protein. The D gene is left open where the match is weak. Not every row has a clone size; where given, it reads once, few, many or a size class.

V gene: TRBV28
CDR3 length: 14
D gene: .
J gene: TRBJ1-2
clone size: .
CDR3 DNA: TGTGCCAGCAGTTCAATAGTGGTTAACTATGGCTACACCTTC
CDR3 protein: CASSSIVVNYGYTF

V gene: TRBV29-1
CDR3 length: 11
D gene: .
J gene: TRBJ2-4
clone size: .
CDR3 DNA: TGCAGCGCCGAACACGAAAACATTCAGTACTTC
CDR3 protein: CSAEHENIQYF

V gene: TRBV12-3/TRBV12-4
CDR3 length: 13
D gene: .
J gene: TRBJ1-2
clone size: once
CDR3 DNA: TGTGCCAGCAGTGGGAGGTGGATGTATGGCTACACCTTC
CDR3 protein: CASSGRWMYGYTF

V gene: TRBV7-9
CDR3 length: 14
D gene: TRBD1
J gene: TRBJ1-1
clone size: .
CDR3 DNA: TGTGCCAGCAGCTTAGGGGACAGGATGGCTGAAGCTTTCTTT
CDR3 protein: CASSLGDRMAEAFF

V gene: TRBV2
CDR3 length: 14
D gene: .
J gene: TRBJ1-1
clone size: .
CDR3 DNA: TGTGCCAGCAGCCTACAGGGACGCGCTACTGAAGCTTTCTTT
CDR3 protein: CASSLQGRATEAFF

V gene: TRBV6-5
CDR3 length: 16
D gene: .
J gene: TRBJ1-4
clone size: once
CDR3 DNA: TGTGCCAGCAGTTACTCGGGAGAAGGGATTAATGAAAAACTGTTTTTT
CDR3 protein: CASSYSGEGINEKLFF

V gene: TRBV11-3
CDR3 length: 15
D gene: .
J gene: TRBJ2-2
clone size: .
CDR3 DNA: TGTGCCAGCAGCTTATGGGGCCAATCGACCGGGGAGCTGTTTTTT
CDR3 protein: CASSLWGQSTGELFF

V gene: TRBV2
CDR3 length: 14
D gene: TRBD1
J gene: TRBJ1-3
clone size: .
CDR3 DNA: TGTGCCAGCAGTGAAAGGGGACAGGGAAACACCATATATTTT
CDR3 protein: CASSERGQGNTIYF

V gene: TRBV6-5
CDR3 length: 15
D gene: .
J gene: TRBJ1-1
clone size: .
CDR3 DNA: TGTGCCAGCAGTTACTATGGGGGGATGAACACTGAAGCTTTCTTT
CDR3 protein: CASSYYGGMNTEAFF

V gene: TRBV10-3
CDR3 length: 13
D gene: .
J gene: TRBJ2-7
clone size: .
CDR3 DNA: TGTGCCACTACAGGCTCCAGCTCCTACGAGCAGTACTTC
CDR3 protein: CATTGSSSYEQYF

V gene: TRBV11-2
CDR3 length: 16
D gene: TRBD1
J gene: TRBJ1-2
clone size: few
CDR3 DNA: TGTGCCAGCAGCTTAGGGCCGGACAGGGGTAACTATGGCTACACCTTC
CDR3 protein: CASSLGPDRGNYGYTF

V gene: TRBV5-6
CDR3 length: 15
D gene: .
J gene: TRBJ2-5
clone size: .
CDR3 DNA: TGTGCCAGCAGCTTGGCAGGGGCGAGGGGAGAGACCCAGTACTTC
CDR3 protein: CASSLAGARGETQYF

V gene: TRBV5-1
CDR3 length: 19
D gene: TRBD2
J gene: TRBJ2-5
clone size: .
CDR3 DNA: TGCGCCAGCAGCTTGGGATCCACGGGGGGACTAGCGGGGCCGGAGACCCAGTACTTC
CDR3 protein: CASSLGSTGGLAGPETQYF

V gene: TRBV4-1
CDR3 length: 13
D gene: .
J gene: TRBJ1-3
clone size: .
CDR3 DNA: TGCGCCAGCAGCCAAGGGCCGGAGGACACCATATATTTT
CDR3 protein: CASSQGPEDTIYF

V gene: TRBV6-5
CDR3 length: 14
D gene: TRBD2
J gene: TRBJ2-7
clone size: .
CDR3 DNA: TGTGCCAGCAGCTCTAGCGGGCTTCCCTACGAGCAGTACTTC
CDR3 protein: CASSSSGLPYEQYF

V gene: TRBV25-1
CDR3 length: 15
D gene: TRBD1
J gene: TRBJ2-7
clone size: .
CDR3 DNA: TGTGCCAGCAGTTCCGGGACAGGGCCTATCTACGAGCAGTACTTC
CDR3 protein: CASSSGTGPIYEQYF

V gene: TRBV19
CDR3 length: 13
D gene: .
J gene: TRBJ2-3
clone size: .
CDR3 DNA: TGTGCCAGTAGTCGGGGAGCTCCAGATACGCAGTATTTT
CDR3 protein: CASSRGAPDTQYF

V gene: TRBV2
CDR3 length: 19
D gene: TRBD1
J gene: TRBJ2-4
clone size: .
CDR3 DNA: TGTGCCAGCAAACTACGGTCGGGACAGGGGGATCGGGCCAAAAACATTCAGTACTTC
CDR3 protein: CASKLRSGQGDRAKNIQYF

V gene: TRBV18
CDR3 length: 16
D gene: TRBD2
J gene: TRBJ2-1
clone size: .
CDR3 DNA: TGTGCCAGCTCACCTGAGGCCCGACTAGCGGACAATGAGCAGTTCTTC
CDR3 protein: CASSPEARLADNEQFF

V gene: TRBV24-1
CDR3 length: 16
D gene: TRBD1
J gene: TRBJ2-2
clone size: .
CDR3 DNA: TGTGCCACCAGTGACCGGACAGGACCGAACACCGGGGAGCTGTTTTTT
CDR3 protein: CATSDRTGPNTGELFF

V gene: TRBV15
CDR3 length: 13
D gene: .
J gene: TRBJ1-3
clone size: .
CDR3 DNA: TGTGCCACCGAGGGGACTGCTGGAAACACCATATATTTT
CDR3 protein: CATEGTAGNTIYF

V gene: TRBV10-3
CDR3 length: 14
D gene: .
J gene: TRBJ2-5
clone size: .
CDR3 DNA: TGTGCCATCTCAGCGGTCGGGGGTGCAGAGACCCAGTACTTC
CDR3 protein: CAISAVGGAETQYF

V gene: TRBV5-4
CDR3 length: 15
D gene: .
J gene: TRBJ1-1
clone size: .
CDR3 DNA: TGTGCCAGCAGCTTGGCCAATTTCGACAGCCCGAGTGCTTTCTTT
CDR3 protein: CASSLANFDSPSAFF

V gene: TRBV6-2/TRBV6-3
CDR3 length: 19
D gene: TRBD2
J gene: TRBJ2-3
clone size: .
CDR3 DNA: TGTGCCAGCAGTTATCCTACTAGCGGCCTCACTACCGGGCCAGATACGCAGTATTTT
CDR3 protein: CASSYPTSGLTTGPDTQYF

V gene: TRBV6-5
CDR3 length: 14
D gene: TRBD1
J gene: TRBJ1-2
clone size: .
CDR3 DNA: TGTGCCAGCAGTTCCCCCGGGACAGGATATGGCTACACCTTC
CDR3 protein: CASSSPGTGYGYTF

V gene: TRBV6-5
CDR3 length: 15
D gene: .
J gene: TRBJ2-7
clone size: .
CDR3 DNA: TGTGCCAGCAGTTACTCGGGGGGGCTCGGCTACGAGCAGTACTTC
CDR3 protein: CASSYSGGLGYEQYF

V gene: TRBV11-3
CDR3 length: 14
D gene: .
J gene: TRBJ2-7
clone size: .
CDR3 DNA: TGTGCCAGCAGCTTAGGCCAGGGGATCAACGAGCAGTACTTC
CDR3 protein: CASSLGQGINEQYF

V gene: TRBV5-1
CDR3 length: 16
D gene: .
J gene: TRBJ2-3
clone size: .
CDR3 DNA: TGCGCCAGCAGCTTGGGAACAGGAGCTAGCACAGATACGCAGTATTTT
CDR3 protein: CASSLGTGASTDTQYF

V gene: TRBV2
CDR3 length: 13
D gene: .
J gene: TRBJ2-2
clone size: .
CDR3 DNA: TGTGCCAGCAGCGCGGCCGGGGTCGGGGAGCTGTTTTTT
CDR3 protein: CASSAAGVGELFF

V gene: TRBV6-2/TRBV6-3
CDR3 length: 14
D gene: TRBD1
J gene: TRBJ1-6
clone size: .
CDR3 DNA: TGTGCCAGCAGCCTCGACAGGGGTAATTCACCCCTCCACTTT
CDR3 protein: CASSLDRGNSPLHF

V gene: TRBV6-5
CDR3 length: 13
D gene: TRBD1
J gene: TRBJ1-2
clone size: .
CDR3 DNA: TGTGCCAGCGGCGACAGGGCCGGCTATGGCTACACCTTC
CDR3 protein: CASGDRAGYGYTF

V gene: TRBV5-1
CDR3 length: 14
D gene: TRBD1
J gene: TRBJ2-3
clone size: few
CDR3 DNA: TGCGCCAGCAGCTTCGGGACAGCCATAGATACGCAGTATTTT
CDR3 protein: CASSFGTAIDTQYF

V gene: TRBV5-1
CDR3 length: 17
D gene: TRBD2
J gene: TRBJ2-5
clone size: .
CDR3 DNA: TGCGCCAGCAGCTTGGCAATCGGGCGGGGGGGACAAGAGACCCAGTACTTC
CDR3 protein: CASSLAIGRGGQETQYF

V gene: TRBV6-2/TRBV6-3
CDR3 length: 15
D gene: TRBD1
J gene: TRBJ1-2
clone size: .
CDR3 DNA: TGTGCCAGCAGTTCCGTCAGGGGGACGTTTTATGGCTACACCTTC
CDR3 protein: CASSSVRGTFYGYTF

V gene: TRBV14
CDR3 length: 15
D gene: TRBD1
J gene: TRBJ2-3
clone size: .
CDR3 DNA: TGTGCCAGCAGCCCAGGACAGGCGAGCACAGATACGCAGTATTTT
CDR3 protein: CASSPGQASTDTQYF

V gene: TRBV9
CDR3 length: 15
D gene: .
J gene: TRBJ2-2
clone size: .
CDR3 DNA: TGTGCCAGCAGCCCCGGACAGATAAACACCGGGGAGCTGTTTTTT
CDR3 protein: CASSPGQINTGELFF

V gene: TRBV27
CDR3 length: 16
D gene: TRBD1
J gene: TRBJ2-2
clone size: .
CDR3 DNA: TGTGCCAGCAGTTTAGCCGGGACAGGGGGTGCCGGGGAGCTGTTTTTT
CDR3 protein: CASSLAGTGGAGELFF

V gene: TRBV7-7
CDR3 length: 15
D gene: .
J gene: TRBJ2-3
clone size: .
CDR3 DNA: TGTGCCAGCAGCTTGACAACTCGTCAAACAGATACGCAGTATTTT
CDR3 protein: CASSLTTRQTDTQYF

V gene: TRBV9
CDR3 length: 15
D gene: TRBD1
J gene: TRBJ1-1
clone size: .
CDR3 DNA: TGTGCCAGCAGCGGAGGGACAGGGGGCTACACTGAAGCTTTCTTT
CDR3 protein: CASSGGTGGYTEAFF

V gene: TRBV19
CDR3 length: 17
D gene: .
J gene: TRBJ1-4
clone size: .
CDR3 DNA: TGTGCCAGTAGCGTATATCCGACAGGAGCAACTAATGAAAAACTGTTTTTT
CDR3 protein: CASSVYPTGATNEKLFF

V gene: TRBV10-1
CDR3 length: 15
D gene: TRBD1
J gene: TRBJ1-6
clone size: .
CDR3 DNA: TGCGCCAGCCATAAACCACGGGACAGGGATTCACCCCTCCACTTT
CDR3 protein: CASHKPRDRDSPLHF

V gene: TRBV13
CDR3 length: 15
D gene: .
J gene: TRBJ2-2
clone size: .
CDR3 DNA: TGTGCCAGCAGCCCCCCAGACAGGGAGGCCGGGGAGCTGTTTTTT
CDR3 protein: CASSPPDREAGELFF

V gene: TRBV6-6
CDR3 length: 14
D gene: .
J gene: TRBJ1-6
clone size: .
CDR3 DNA: TGTGCCAGCAGTGGACACGGAAGGAATTCACCCCTCCACTTT
CDR3 protein: CASSGHGRNSPLHF

V gene: TRBV2
CDR3 length: 14
D gene: TRBD1
J gene: TRBJ1-5
clone size: .
CDR3 DNA: TGTGCCAGCAGTATAGGGACAGGGAATCAGCCCCAGCATTTT
CDR3 protein: CASSIGTGNQPQHF

V gene: TRBV27
CDR3 length: 15
D gene: TRBD1
J gene: TRBJ2-7
clone size: .
CDR3 DNA: TGTGCCAGCAGGGGACAGGGGAAAACGGGCTACGAGCAGTACTTC
CDR3 protein: CASRGQGKTGYEQYF

V gene: TRBV11-2
CDR3 length: 16
D gene: .
J gene: TRBJ2-7
clone size: .
CDR3 DNA: TGTGCCAGCAGCCGGACTATGACAGAACCACACTACGAGCAGTACTTC
CDR3 protein: CASSRTMTEPHYEQYF

V gene: TRBV7-9
CDR3 length: 14
D gene: TRBD1
J gene: TRBJ2-2
clone size: .
CDR3 DNA: TGTGCCAGCAGCTATCAGGGGGCTTCCGGGGAGCTGTTTTTT
CDR3 protein: CASSYQGASGELFF

V gene: TRBV6-6
CDR3 length: 16
D gene: TRBD1
J gene: TRBJ2-1
clone size: .
CDR3 DNA: TGTGCCAGCAGTTACCTCGGGACAGGGGGCGGAAATGAGCAGTTCTTC
CDR3 protein: CASSYLGTGGGNEQFF

V gene: TRBV6-1
CDR3 length: 14
D gene: .
J gene: TRBJ1-3
clone size: .
CDR3 DNA: TGTGCCAGCAGTGAAATAGACTCTGGAAACACCATATATTTT
CDR3 protein: CASSEIDSGNTIYF

V gene: TRBV6-5
CDR3 length: 15
D gene: TRBD2
J gene: TRBJ2-1
clone size: .
CDR3 DNA: TGTGCCAGCAGTACAAGCGGGGGGGGACACAATGAGCAGTTCTTC
CDR3 protein: CASSTSGGGHNEQFF

V gene: TRBV19
CDR3 length: 16
D gene: .
J gene: TRBJ1-3
clone size: few
CDR3 DNA: TGTGCCAGTACGGAGAGGACTGGGGTTGTTGGAAACACCATATATTTT
CDR3 protein: CASTERTGVVGNTIYF

V gene: TRBV29-1
CDR3 length: 15
D gene: .
J gene: TRBJ2-5
clone size: .
CDR3 DNA: TGCAGCGCCGCGAGGAACCAGGGGACCGAAGAGACCCAGTACTTC
CDR3 protein: CSAARNQGTEETQYF

V gene: TRBV4-1
CDR3 length: 16
D gene: .
J gene: TRBJ1-2
clone size: few
CDR3 DNA: TGCGCCAGCAGCCAAGATTGGGGAGGGGCAGGAGCTGGCTACACCTTC
CDR3 protein: CASSQDWGGAGAGYTF

V gene: TRBV27
CDR3 length: 14
D gene: TRBD1
J gene: TRBJ1-1
clone size: .
CDR3 DNA: TGTGCCAGCACTTCCGACAGGGTCAGCGCTGAAGCTTTCTTT
CDR3 protein: CASTSDRVSAEAFF

V gene: TRBV7-9
CDR3 length: 12
D gene: .
J gene: TRBJ1-2
clone size: .
CDR3 DNA: TGTGCCAGCAGCTTATTGGGGGCTGGCTACACCTTC
CDR3 protein: CASSLLGAGYTF